This TCR beta chain was found in a study of siplizumab effects on memory and regulatory T cells. Each sample yielded 90,000 to 100,000 assayed TCR templates. Sequencing used immunoSEQ multiplex PCR; TCRdb keeps in-frame clones, though not all of them. Among about 97,000 clones listed, 80% to 95% were seen once. Trimming took off 3 bases at V and 10 bases at J, with 9 bases between the two ends. CDR1 and CDR2 from the germline V gene are MNHNS and SASEGT. The CDR3 loop spans 12 amino acids. This clone was detected only once. The antigen remains undetermined. Study-wide findings and caveats: Siplizumab, the agent tested, significantly reduced alloreactive sequences traceable to unstimulated CD4+ memory cells. An assignable phenotype, naive or memory, was missing from roughly 76-95% of proliferating CD4+ or CD8+ clones. Apparently more diverse than memory cells, naive T cells also seemed major alloresponse contributors.

Sequenced material: CD4+ T cells sorted from blood. The receptor's source is a human donor in good health. The chain is built from TRBV6-1 and TRBJ1-4; no clear D. CDR3 coding DNA: TGTGCCAGCAGTGATACCGGTTTAAAACTGTTTTTT. This codes for CASSDTGLKLFF.